A single sample is the source of the 2 T cell receptor beta chains below, sequenced in a study of monozygotic twins with inflammatory bowel disease. TCRdb reworked the 5' RACE reads into one entry per CDR3 protein, no DNA. The sample holds fewer than 150,000 distinct CDR3 sequences. Sample: blood. These receptors all come from a human donor with ulcerative colitis or Crohn's disease, or a healthy co-twin of an affected twin (not recorded which).

The chain joins TRBV6-1 to TRBJ2-1; TCRdb outputs TRBD1, but without DNA this stays unchecked. CDR3 size: 14 residues. CDR1 is MNHNS and CDR2 is SASEGT in the germline V gene. The CDR3 region is CASSVRGDRGEQFF.

The CDR3 spells CASGSTGIKFF. This sequence joins TRBV12-5 and TRBJ2-1; the D call of TRBD1 rests on TCRdb alone, since no DNA is present to check it. This CDR3 is built from 11 residues. CDR1 is LGHNT, CDR2 FRNRAP, per germline.